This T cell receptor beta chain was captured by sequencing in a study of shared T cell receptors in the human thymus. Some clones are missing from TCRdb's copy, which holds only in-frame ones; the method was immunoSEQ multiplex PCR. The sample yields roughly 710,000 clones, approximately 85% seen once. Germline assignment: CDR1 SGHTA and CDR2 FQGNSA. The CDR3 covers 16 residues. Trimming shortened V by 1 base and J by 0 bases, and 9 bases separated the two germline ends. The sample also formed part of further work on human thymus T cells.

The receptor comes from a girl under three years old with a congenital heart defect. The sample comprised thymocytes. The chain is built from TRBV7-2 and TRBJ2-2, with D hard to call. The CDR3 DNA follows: TGTGCCAGCAGCTTAGTGAGGCAAGCGAACACCGGGGAGCTGTTTTTT. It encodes CASSLVRQANTGELFF. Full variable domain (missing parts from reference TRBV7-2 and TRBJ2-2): GAGVSQSPSNKVTEKGKDVELRCDPISGHTALYWYRQSLGQGLEFLIYFQGNSAPDKSGLPSDRFSAERTGGSVSTLTIQRTQQEDSAVYLCASSLVRQANTGELFFGEGSRLTVL.